A selection of T cell receptor beta chains follows, all from one sample in a study of early T cells in non-severe SARS-CoV-2 infection. TCRdb reprocessed the 5' RACE reads with MiXCR, giving one entry per CDR3 protein. The sample records more than 40,000 distinct CDR3 sequences, less than 8.5% being singletons. The material sequenced was whole blood. The source of these receptors is an adult who was a healthcare worker with PCR-confirmed SARS-CoV-2 infection or an uninfected control (not recorded which). Both conserved end residues are trimmed from each CDR3.

J,V,CDR3
TRBJ2-3,TRBV6-2/TRBV6-3,ASSAGLSTDTQY
TRBJ1-2,TRBV5-6,ASSPKIRKFFGDGYT
TRBJ2-7,TRBV28,ASSPSPSGGPSSYEQY
TRBJ2-7,TRBV6-2/TRBV6-3,ATNDGQAGSYEQY
TRBJ2-5,TRBV7-9,ASSLTDRTQY
TRBJ2-7,TRBV28,ASSLTGDEQY
TRBJ1-6,TRBV6-5,ASSSGQGASPLH
TRBJ2-1,TRBV20-1,SAYTGGIYNEQF
TRBJ2-1,TRBV7-6,ASGQGDFYNEQF
TRBJ2-3,TRBV15,ATSRGEGGTDTQY
TRBJ2-6,TRBV25-1,ASQLSGANVLT
TRBJ1-5,TRBV19,ASSIRENQPQH
TRBJ1-1,TRBV12-3/TRBV12-4,ASSFSGHQNTEAF
TRBJ2-1,TRBV6-6,ASNLRSGGGEQF
TRBJ2-3,TRBV5-1,ASSQTSSPDTQY
TRBJ2-7,TRBV4-3,ASSQGFGLTYEQY
TRBJ2-1,TRBV3-1,ASSLSYRAGSYNEQF
TRBJ2-1,TRBV24-1,ATSDVTSGGLNEQF
TRBJ2-2,TRBV6-5,ASNRLAGGANTGELF
TRBJ1-6,TRBV7-8,ASSGSGTMNSPLH
TRBJ2-2,TRBV7-2,ASSLDTGVTGELF
TRBJ2-3,TRBV7-9,ASSLAYGSTDTQY
TRBJ2-5,TRBV6-5,ASSYLGQKETQH
TRBJ2-3,TRBV28,ASSYSTDTQY
TRBJ1-1,TRBV6-2/TRBV6-3,ASSYATRGTEAF
TRBJ2-5,TRBV4-1,ASSQDYYGTAQETQY
TRBJ2-3,TRBV7-3,ASSRTGGRPDTQY
TRBJ2-3,TRBV28,ASSLQSSGTAHTDTQY
TRBJ1-2,TRBV19,ASKTGSNYGYT